One and the same sample provided the 27 T cell receptor beta chains below, sequenced in a study of human T cells and chemical hapten exposure. TCRdb reprocessed the RACE reads via MiXCR and lists one record per CDR3 protein. The profile shows approximately 160,000 distinct CDR3 sequences, 25% to 35% of them singletons. The time point here: patch test 3, about 24 weeks after DPC sensitization. Noted treatment: therapeutic diphenylcyclopropenone sensitization with weekly scalp DPC. The starting material was whole blood, obtained in connection with sensitization to the hapten diphenylcyclopropenone (DPC). The receptors stem from a woman aged 18-30 years with alopecia areata. Some clones in this sample may be carry-over from other donors' samples.

This clonotype was observed a few times. The V call is TRBV5-4, the J call TRBJ2-5; D unclear. The V and J ends lost 1 base and 5 bases respectively, with 6 bases between them. This CDR3 is 12 amino acids long. Looked up from germline, CDR1 is SGHNT and CDR2 is YYREEE (reference sequence). The CDR3 bases are TGTGCCAGCAGCTTGCACATGGAGACCCAGTACTTC. Its protein product is CASSLHMETQYF.

This chain connects TRBV20-1 to TRBJ2-7, with 7 bases fitting TRBD1. V lost 8 bases to trimming and J lost 10 bases; unmatched junction nucleotides: 11. The CDR3 extends over 11 amino acids. Germline values: CDR1 DFQATT, CDR2 SNEGSKA (reference sequence). CDR3 nucleotide sequence: TGCAGTCCTAAGAGAGACAGGGACCAGTACTTC. This translates into CSPKRDRDQYF.

This sequence joins TRBV18 and TRBJ2-7, with a possible D match to TRBD2 (5 bases). The CDR3 totals 14 residues. CDR1 KGHSH and CDR2 LQKENI come from the germline V gene. V lost 4 bases, J lost 0 bases, and 10 bases lay in between. This CDR3 reads CASSLQDFSYEQYF. In DNA form, the CDR3 reads TGTGCCAGCTCACTCCAGGACTTCTCCTACGAGCAGTACTTC.

This clonotype was picked up many times. The CDR3 region is CASTWGSYEQYF. The CDR3 nucleotides read TGTGCCAGCACCTGGGGTTCCTACGAGCAGTACTTC. V is TRBV25-1 and J is TRBJ2-7; D not resolved. The CDR3 has 12 residues. Germline V gene lookup returns CDR1 MGHDK and CDR2 SYGVNS. V was shortened by 7 bases and J by 1 base, with 8 bases between the two germline ends.

J is TRBJ2-6 and V is TRBV10-3; D may correspond to TRBD1 or TRBD2 (5 bases each). This CDR3 comprises 17 residues. V shed 2 bases and J shed 0 bases, with 11 bases lying between them. In germline, CDR1 is ENHRY, CDR2 SYGVKD. CDR3 sequence reads: CAISEQLGTSGANVLTF. CDR3 in DNA: TGTGCCATCAGTGAGCAGCTGGGGACCTCTGGGGCCAACGTCCTGACTTTC.

In this sample, this clonotype turned up a few times. V gene TRBV4-3 combines with J gene TRBJ2-7; 10 nucleotides line up with TRBD2. Per germline, CDR1 LGHNA and CDR2 YSLEER. The ends lost 1 base at V and 7 bases at J; junction bases unmatched: 7. This CDR3 comprises 15 residues. CDR3 residues: CASSQGLAGAREQYF. The CDR3 coding sequence is TGCGCCAGCAGCCAAGGCCTAGCGGGAGCTCGAGAGCAGTACTTC.

The chain recombines TRBV7-6 with TRBJ2-1, with D hard to call. CDR3 length: 13 amino acids. Germline CDR1 and CDR2: SGHVS and FNYEAQ. The V end was cut by 2 bases, the J end by 4 bases, with 6 bases between. The chain's CDR3 is CASSLQMYNEQFF. CDR3 bases: TGTGCCAGCAGCTTACAAATGTACAATGAGCAGTTCTTC.

The chain links TRBV6-2 or TRBV6-3 to TRBJ2-2; D gene ambiguous. V lost 4 bases to trimming and J lost 5 bases, with 8 bases between them. CDR1 MNHEY and CDR2 SVGEGT come from the germline V gene. The CDR3 runs to 13 residues. CDR3 DNA: TGTGCCAGCAGTTTAAGGGAAACCGGGGAGCTGTTTTTT. Protein product: CASSLRETGELFF.

The V and J genes are TRBV27 and TRBJ1-1, with D hard to call. Germline V CDR1 and CDR2: MNHEY, SMNVEV (reference sequence). V shed 7 bases and J shed 6 bases, with 18 bases lying between them. There are 14 residues in the CDR3. The CDR3 bases are TGTGCCAGCAAGGGCCATCAGAGTCCCGCTGAAGCTTTCTTT. As protein: CASKGHQSPAEAFF.

This clonotype was seen a few times. The chain is built from TRBV5-1 and TRBJ2-6; 9 bases are shared with TRBD1. The CDR3 runs 17 residues. Germline V gene sequence: CDR1 SGHRS, CDR2 YFSETQ. J gave up 3 bases and V 5 bases, and 9 bases lay outside the gene matches. CDR3 region: CASSTGTGTYGANVLTF. CDR3 DNA: TGCGCCAGCAGTACCGGGACAGGGACGTATGGGGCCAACGTCCTGACTTTC.

This clonotype was picked up a small number of times. The chain employs TRBV9 and TRBJ2-5; 7 bases agree with TRBD2. CDR3 length equals 15 residues. V gave up 0 bases and J gave up 4 bases; unmatched junction bases: 6. CDR1 is SGDLS, CDR2 YYNGEE, per germline. CDR3 bases: TGTGCCAGCAGCGTAGGCCCGGGGGGAGGAGAGACCCAGTACTTC. Translating it yields CASSVGPGGGETQYF.

The chain couples TRBV29-1 to TRBJ2-7; maybe TRBD1 (6 bases). The V end was cut by 8 bases, the J end by 3 bases, with 14 bases between. The CDR3 loop spans 12 amino acids. Germline-derived CDR1 and CDR2 are SQVTM and ANQGSEA. CDR3 sequence (DNA): TGCAGCTATCTAGGACAGTACTACGAGCAGTACTTC. Protein sequence: CSYLGQYYEQYF.

V gene TRBV18 combines with J gene TRBJ2-5, with 8 bases lining up with TRBD1. CDR1 and CDR2 from the germline V gene are KGHSH and LQKENI. This CDR3 contains 16 residues. Trimming cost V 3 bases and J 3 bases; bases outside gene matches: 9. CDR3 DNA sequence: TGTGCCAGCTCACCTCAGGGGGCTCAACCCAAAGAGACCCAGTACTTC. This gives the protein CASSPQGAQPKETQYF.

In its sample, this clonotype was seen a few times. The rearrangement uses TRBV27 and TRBJ1-2; 8 bases fit TRBD1. The CDR3 totals 12 residues. Trimming at V came to 10 bases and at J to 6 bases, leaving 7 bases not matched to a gene. CDR1 and CDR2 from the germline V gene are MNHEY and SMNVEV (reference sequence). DNA for the CDR3: TGTGCCACCAGAGTGACAGGGGATGGCTACACCTTC. It specifies CATRVTGDGYTF.

This clonotype was found a few times. The chain is built from TRBV20-1 and TRBJ2-7, with 7 bases aligning to TRBD1. The CDR3 spans 15 residues. Looked up from germline, CDR1 is DFQATT and CDR2 is SNEGSKA (reference sequence). Unmatched junction bases numbered 12, after V lost 3 bases and J lost 4 bases. The CDR3 nucleotides read TGCAGTGCTAGCGGAGTTACAGGGGAAATGTACGAGCAGTACTTC. Its translation is CSASGVTGEMYEQYF.

In this sample, this clonotype turned up a few times. The gene calls are TRBV29-1 and TRBJ1-2; D gene uncertain. With 2 bases removed from V and 2 bases from J, the gap between germline ends came to 9 bases. CDR1 SQVTM and CDR2 ANQGSEA come from the germline V gene. This CDR3 spans 13 amino acids. In DNA, the CDR3 is TGCAGCGTTGAAAGCGCGCGGAACTATGGCTACACCTTC. Amino acids: CSVESARNYGYTF.

This chain links TRBV4-2 with TRBJ1-2, with TRBD1 matching 8 bases. CDR1 and CDR2 (germline): LGHNA, YNFKEQ. The CDR3 is 15 amino acids. Unmatched junction bases numbered 6, after V lost 1 base and J lost 5 bases. This CDR3 reads CASSQVSDREYGYTF. The CDR3 nucleotides are TGTGCCAGCAGCCAAGTATCGGACAGGGAGTATGGCTACACCTTC.

This chain joins TRBV11-2 and TRBJ1-4; a possible D gene is TRBD1 (6 bases). Germline V gene sequence: CDR1 SGHAT, CDR2 FQNNGV. V lost 3 bases to trimming and J lost 8 bases, with 13 bases between them. This CDR3 region has 14 residues. DNA of the CDR3: TGTGCCAGCAGCTTCGGGGTTAGGGGGGAAAAACTGTTTTTT. It specifies CASSFGVRGEKLFF.

The CDR3 protein is CASRRLAGELTYEQYF. In DNA form, the CDR3 reads TGTGCCAGCAGAAGACTAGCGGGAGAGCTCACCTACGAGCAGTACTTC. The V call is TRBV6-2 or TRBV6-3, the J call TRBJ2-7, with TRBD2 identical over 12 bases. Looked up from germline, CDR1 is MNHEY and CDR2 is SVGEGT. The V gene end was trimmed by 6 bases and the J gene end by 2 bases; junction bases not matched to a gene: 8. The CDR3 covers 16 residues.

This clonotype was detected only a few times. This chain uses TRBV4-3 with TRBJ1-1; D remains ambiguous. The germline V and J ends were trimmed by 0 bases and 7 bases, with 12 bases remaining between them. This CDR3 contains 14 residues. Germline V gives CDR1 LGHNA, CDR2 YSLEER. CDR3 bases: TGCGCCAGCAGCCAAGATATACGTAGTCTTGAAGCTTTCTTT. This codes for CASSQDIRSLEAFF.

The V and J genes are TRBV25-1 and TRBJ2-3; 14 nucleotides line up with TRBD2. Germline CDR1 is MGHDK and CDR2 is SYGVNS. The V and J ends lost 4 bases and 4 bases, in that order; junction bases with no gene match: 13. This CDR3 contains 19 residues. The CDR3 DNA is TGTGCCAGCAGTGGCTCGCCGAGGGGACTAGCGGGAGTGGCAGATACGCAGTATTTT. Amino acid sequence: CASSGSPRGLAGVADTQYF. The full variable domain, with the rest looked up from reference TRBV25-1 and TRBJ2-3, is EADIYQTPRYLVIGTGKKITLECSQTMGHDKMYWYQQDPGMELHLIHYSYGVNSTEKGDLSSESTVSRIRTEHFPLTLESARPSHTSQYLCASSGSPRGLAGVADTQYFGPGTRLTVL.

V is TRBV2 and J is TRBJ2-1; 9 bases agree with TRBD2. This CDR3 has 14 residues. Trimming at V came to 8 bases and at J to 3 bases, leaving 5 bases not matched to a gene. Per germline, CDR1 SNHLY and CDR2 FYNNEI. CDR3 protein: CASGSSGGYNEQFF. CDR3 nucleotide sequence: TGTGCCAGCGGGAGTAGCGGGGGCTACAATGAGCAGTTCTTC.

Ten or more counts support this clonotype. The chain joins TRBV5-1 to TRBJ2-1; 9 bases match TRBD2. With V trimmed by 6 bases and J by 7 bases, 2 bases remained unmatched. This CDR3 has 12 amino acids. CDR1 SGHRS and CDR2 YFSETQ come from the germline V gene. CDR3 residues: CASTLAGNEQFF. Written as DNA, the CDR3 is TGCGCCAGCACCCTAGCGGGAAATGAGCAGTTCTTC.

The gene calls are TRBV5-5 and TRBJ2-7, with D tentatively TRBD1 or TRBD2 (6 bases each). Germline CDR1 reads SGHKS; CDR2 reads YYEKEE (reference sequence). Trimming took off 4 bases at V and 6 bases at J, with 23 bases between the two ends. The CDR3 sequence is 16 residues long. This CDR3 is CASSRRDTLSIREQYF. CDR3 nucleotide sequence: TGTGCCAGCAGCCGGAGGGACACCCTATCAATCCGCGAGCAGTACTTC.

This clonotype was recorded at least ten times. The V call is TRBV9, the J call TRBJ2-7; D tentatively fits TRBD1 or TRBD2 (5 bases each). Germline CDR1 and CDR2: SGDLS and YYNGEE. Trimming left V 3 bases short and J 6 bases short, with 16 bases between. CDR3 length equals 14 residues. In nucleotides, the CDR3 is TGTGCCAGCAGCGCCGGAGGTTGGGGGTCCGAGCAGTACTTC. Amino acids: CASSAGGWGSEQYF. Complete variable domain (other parts from reference TRBV9 and TRBJ2-7): DSGVTQTPKHLITATGQRVTLRCSPRSGDLSVYWYQQSLDQGLQFLIQYYNGEERAKGNILERFSAQQFPDLHSELNLSSLELGDSALYFCASSAGGWGSEQYFGPGTRLTVT.

This clonotype was seen only a few times. The chain is built from TRBV20-1 and TRBJ2-5, with 10 bases lining up with TRBD2. The CDR3 is made up of 14 amino acids. Germline CDR1 DFQATT, CDR2 SNEGSKA (reference sequence). The J segment lost 5 bases and the V segment lost 3 bases, leaving 6 bases of the junction unmatched. CDR3 in amino acids: CSARASGGAETQYF. CDR3 nucleotide sequence: TGCAGTGCTAGGGCTAGCGGGGGTGCCGAGACCCAGTACTTC.

CDR3 sequence: CASSTHRGGGAEQFF. The CDR3 DNA sequence: TGCGCCAGCAGCACACACAGGGGAGGAGGGGCTGAGCAGTTCTTC. The chain has TRBV4-1 and TRBJ2-1; a possible D gene is TRBD1 (7 bases). Germline values: CDR1 MGHRA, CDR2 YSYEKL. This CDR3 is 15 amino acids long. Between the trimmed V and J ends, which lost 5 bases and 9 bases, there was a span of 20 bases.